The clone carrying this T cell receptor beta chain was found once. Sequenced by immunoSEQ multiplex PCR; TCRdb stores in-frame clones only, minus some. The sample records about 160,000 clones, roughly 85% being singletons. This entry comes from a study of blood T cell repertoires in COVID-19. The CDR3 sequence is 15 residues long. Germline values: CDR1 KGHSY, CDR2 FQNENV. The germline V and J ends were trimmed by 4 bases and 2 bases, with 14 bases remaining between them. This rearrangement joins TRBV16 to TRBJ1-2; perhaps TRBD1 as D (6 bases). Sequenced sample: peripheral blood. The TCR originated in a man aged 35-49 years with acute or convalescent COVID-19. The CDR3 sequence is CASSPSTGTNYGYTF. The CDR3 coding sequence is TGTGCCAGCAGCCCCTCCACAGGGACCAACTATGGCTACACCTTC.